Presented here are 30 T cell receptor beta chains from one specimen sequenced in a study of T-cell memory formation after mild COVID-19. TCRdb reanalysed the 5' RACE reads using MiXCR and keeps one entry per CDR3 protein. The data contain 470,000 or so distinct CDR3 sequences, about 20% of them singletons. The sequenced sample was PBMCs or a T cell subset sorted from them (not recorded which). The receptors derive from a man younger than 30 who had mild COVID-19 (a few samples of this study predate the infection). Cell type and time point are not known.

The V gene is TRBV4-1, the J gene TRBJ1-1; D perhaps matches TRBD1 (5 bases). V shed 0 bases and J shed 4 bases, with 12 bases lying between them. Germline CDR1 reads MGHRA; CDR2 reads YSYEKL. The CDR3 is 15 residues long. In DNA form, the CDR3 reads TGCGCCAGCAGCCAAGAGCGGGGGAAGGGCACTGAAGCTTTCTTT. This gives the protein CASSQERGKGTEAFF.

On this clonotype: This may be a read error: a much more frequent sequence differs by one nucleotide. The rearrangement links TRBV4-1 to TRBJ2-1; D gene ambiguous. Trimming left V 0 bases short and J 10 bases short, with 7 bases between. The germline V gene encodes CDR1 MGHRA and CDR2 YSYEKL. The CDR3 is 12 amino acids. CDR3 residues: CASSQDKWEQFF. DNA for the CDR3: TGCGCCAGCAGCCAAGATAAGTGGGAGCAGTTCTTC.

This chain links TRBV6-5 with TRBJ1-5; 7 bases map to TRBD1. The germline gives CDR1 MNHEY, CDR2 SVGAGI. Trimming removed 6 bases from V and 7 bases from J; junction bases left unmatched: 9. The length of the CDR3 is 14 residues. The CDR3 loop reads CASRSTGVGQPQHF. The CDR3 DNA sequence: TGTGCCAGCAGATCAACAGGGGTAGGACAGCCCCAGCATTTT.

The rearrangement uses TRBV4-3 and TRBJ1-2; no clear D gene. The CDR3 runs 15 residues. V was cut by 0 bases and J by 0 bases, with 8 bases left in between. The V gene's germline CDR1 is LGHNA and CDR2 YSLEER. CDR3 protein: CASSQDAAANYGYTF. Written as DNA, the CDR3 is TGCGCCAGCAGCCAAGATGCGGCAGCTAACTATGGCTACACCTTC.

In this sample, this clonotype turned up many times. The gene calls are TRBV5-5 and TRBJ1-1; 7 bases fit TRBD1. The V and J ends lost 4 bases and 6 bases, in that order; junction bases with no gene match: 12. Germline loops: CDR1 SGHKS, CDR2 YYEKEE (reference sequence). CDR3 length: 15 residues. The CDR3 DNA reads as TGTGCCAGCAGCCAAGGAGAGACAGGGTTCGCTGAAGCTTTCTTT. It yields the protein CASSQGETGFAEAFF.

This clonotype was seen repeatedly, ten times or more. V and J are TRBV20-1 and TRBJ2-2; TRBD2 aligns across 11 bases. The CDR3 spans 14 residues. Germline V gene data show CDR1 as DFQATT and CDR2 as SNEGSKA (reference sequence). The CDR3 bases are TGCAAACACCGACTAGCGGGAAACACCGGGGAGCTGTTTTTT. It specifies CKHRLAGNTGELFF.

This clonotype was seen only a few times. The CDR3 here is CASSQGGLAGGNQETQYF. The CDR3 nucleotides are TGCGCCAGCAGCCAAGGTGGCCTAGCGGGGGGAAACCAAGAGACCCAGTACTTC. V usage is TRBV4-3 and J usage is TRBJ2-5, with 11 nucleotides matching TRBD2. CDR1 LGHNA and CDR2 YSLEER come from the germline V gene. With V trimmed by 1 base and J by 0 bases, 7 bases remained unmatched. This CDR3 region has 18 residues.

This clonotype was seen many times. This sequence joins TRBV18 and TRBJ1-1; D remains ambiguous. Germline values: CDR1 KGHSH, CDR2 LQKENI. V was pared by 1 base and J by 4 bases, with 10 bases between. This CDR3 has 14 amino acids. CDR3 in DNA: TGTGCCAGCTCACCACTTTCGGACCTCACTGAAGCTTTCTTT. Its protein is CASSPLSDLTEAFF.

This clonotype was seen a few times. The CDR3 nucleotides are TGTGCCAGCAGTTCCGGGCTCTACGAGCAGTACGTC. This translates into CASSSGLYEQYV. The chain carries TRBV6-6 and TRBJ2-7; D gene ambiguous. V was clipped by 4 bases and J by 3 bases, with 7 bases between them. Germline CDR1 and CDR2: MNHNY and SVGAGI (reference sequence). The length of the CDR3 is 12 residues.

This chain joins TRBV15 and TRBJ2-7; D could derive from TRBD1 or TRBD2 (6 bases each). CDR1 is LNHNV, CDR2 YYDKDF, per germline (reference sequence). V dropped 4 bases and J dropped 4 bases, with 14 bases sitting between them. The CDR3 extends over 14 amino acids. The CDR3 protein is CATSTFGGEYEQYF. CDR3 nucleotide sequence: TGTGCCACCAGCACATTCGGGGGCGAGTACGAGCAGTACTTC.

This rearrangement joins TRBV2 to TRBJ1-1, with TRBD1 matching 8 bases. CDR1 is SNHLY, CDR2 FYNNEI, per germline. Trimming took 11 bases from V and 11 from J; bases not matched to a gene: 10. The CDR3 consists of 11 residues. In DNA form, the CDR3 reads TGTGCCGGGATTGGGACAGGTAATGCTTTCTTT. This sequence encodes CAGIGTGNAFF.

The chain links TRBV20-1 to TRBJ1-4; TRBD1 is a possible D gene (5 bases). The CDR3 consists of 16 residues. Germline CDR1 DFQATT, CDR2 SNEGSKA (reference sequence). V was pared by 6 bases and J by 0 bases, with 17 bases between. The CDR3 nucleotides read TGCAGTGCCCCACGGGGTCAGGGAGCAACTAATGAAAAACTGTTTTTT. As protein: CSAPRGQGATNEKLFF.

Only a few counts were recorded for this clonotype. The chain recombines TRBV27 with TRBJ2-7, with 7 bases matching TRBD1. J lost 6 bases, V lost 5 bases, and 10 bases had no gene match. The V gene's germline CDR1 is MNHEY and CDR2 SMNVEV (reference sequence). CDR3 size: 14 residues. The CDR3 DNA reads as TGTGCCAGCAGTCGGAGTCGGTCAGGGGGCGAGCAGTACGTC. It yields the protein CASSRSRSGGEQYV.

The genes are TRBV6-2 or TRBV6-3 and TRBJ2-1, with a weak D call TRBD2 (5 bases). V dropped 9 bases and J dropped 4 bases, with 25 bases sitting between them. The V gene's germline CDR1 is MNHEY and CDR2 SVGEGT. This CDR3 is 17 amino acids long. CDR3 residues: CARSHPVEGNPYNEQFF. Written as DNA, the CDR3 is TGTGCCAGAAGCCATCCGGTCGAGGGTAATCCATACAATGAGCAGTTCTTC.

The rearrangement uses TRBV2 and TRBJ1-5, with TRBD1 matching over 8 bases. This CDR3 contains 13 residues. Per the germline V gene, CDR1 is SNHLY and CDR2 is FYNNEI. After removal of 8 bases from V and 7 bases from J, the junction contained 7 bases not matched to a gene. CDR3 DNA sequence: TGTGCCAGCCGAGGACAGGGTAAGCAGCCCCAGCATTTT. The encoded protein is CASRGQGKQPQHF.

CDR3 in amino acids: CAISDPRGQDTQYF. DNA for the CDR3: TGTGCCATCAGTGACCCCCGGGGTCAAGATACGCAGTATTTT. The chain combines TRBV10-3 with TRBJ2-3; D might be TRBD2 (5 bases). Looked up from germline, CDR1 is ENHRY and CDR2 is SYGVKD. CDR3 length equals 14 residues. V lost 3 bases to trimming and J lost 5 bases, with 12 bases between them.

This chain connects TRBV27 to TRBJ1-2; D possibly corresponds to TRBD1 (6 bases). CDR1 is MNHEY and CDR2 is SMNVEV in the germline V gene (reference sequence). CDR3 length: 15 amino acids. V lost 0 bases to trimming and J lost 4 bases, with 12 bases between them. CDR3 DNA sequence: TGTGCCAGCAGTTTATCCGAGGACAGCCTCTATGGCTACACCTTC. It yields the protein CASSLSEDSLYGYTF.

V gene TRBV27 combines with J gene TRBJ2-1; tentatively, D is TRBD1 (5 bases). V was clipped by 8 bases and J by 4 bases, with 15 bases between them. The CDR3 totals 14 residues. Germline lookup yields CDR1 MNHEY and CDR2 SMNVEV (reference sequence). The CDR3 protein is CASRPLTDYNEQFF. The CDR3 DNA follows: TGTGCCAGCCGCCCCTTGACAGATTACAATGAGCAGTTCTTC.

This clonotype has only a few counts. The DNA for the CDR3 is TGTGCCAGCAGCCCCGGTTCTGCACCCCTCCACTTT. Encoded protein: CASSPGSAPLHF. V and J are TRBV12-3 or TRBV12-4 and TRBJ1-6; D is uncertain. CDR3 length: 12 amino acids. V dropped 6 bases and J dropped 11 bases, with 11 bases sitting between them.

This clonotype was seen a few times. The gene calls are TRBV7-2 and TRBJ2-4; D is undetermined. The CDR3 has 14 residues. Germline V gene lookup returns CDR1 SGHTA and CDR2 FQGNSA. Trimming stripped 5 bases from V and 0 bases from J, with 8 bases between. The CDR3 nucleotides are TGTGCCAGCAGCGTTGGTGGAGCCAAAAACATTCAGTACTTC. Its translation is CASSVGGAKNIQYF.

The V call is TRBV6-5, the J call TRBJ2-1; D remains ambiguous. From germline, CDR1 is MNHEY and CDR2 SVGAGI. This CDR3 contains 15 residues. Trimming pared 6 bases from V and 2 bases from J, leaving 14 bases between. The CDR3 reads CASSTSGSAYNEQFF. The CDR3 nucleotides read TGTGCCAGCAGCACCTCCGGATCGGCCTACAATGAGCAGTTCTTC.

This clonotype was counted only a few times. V and J are TRBV7-9 and TRBJ1-6, with 8 bases lining up with TRBD1. The CDR3 sequence is 13 residues long. Germline trimming cut 5 bases from V and 10 bases from J; bases unmatched to any gene: 4. Per germline, CDR1 SEHNR and CDR2 FQNEAQ (reference sequence). The CDR3 is CASSLTGDSPLHF. CDR3 in DNA: TGTGCCAGCAGCCTGACAGGGGACTCACCCCTCCACTTT.

Worth noting for this clonotype: The junction departs from germline at one end; a sequencing error may be responsible. The gene calls are TRBV4-3 and TRBJ2-7; TRBD2 matches at 8 bases. Germline V CDR1 and CDR2: LGHNA, YSLEER. This CDR3 spans 15 amino acids. CDR3 sequence: CAISPQREYPYEQYF. The DNA for the CDR3 is TGCGCCATCAGCCCACAGCGGGAGTATCCCTACGAGCAGTACTTC.

This clonotype was found many times. The chain couples TRBV5-1 to TRBJ2-5, with 8 bases identical to TRBD1. Germline V gene lookup returns CDR1 SGHRS and CDR2 YFSETQ. V shed 1 base and J 5 bases; nucleotides not matched to a gene: 4. The CDR3 loop spans 14 amino acids. The CDR3, as DNA: TGCGCCAGCAGCTTGCAGGGGGCAGGTGAGACCCAGTACTTC. Protein: CASSLQGAGETQYF.

The chain is built from TRBV19 and TRBJ1-1; TRBD1 matches at 7 bases. Germline CDR1 is LNHDA and CDR2 is SQIVND (reference sequence). Unmatched junction bases numbered 9, after V lost 4 bases and J lost 10 bases. This CDR3 region has 13 residues. Here the CDR3 reads CASSKTGARGAFF. CDR3 DNA: TGTGCCAGTAGTAAAACAGGGGCTAGAGGAGCTTTCTTT.

The sample holds a few counts of this clonotype. The V call is TRBV5-4, the J call TRBJ2-3; 7 bases match TRBD2. The CDR3 covers 15 residues. Germline V gives CDR1 SGHNT, CDR2 YYREEE (reference sequence). Unmatched junction bases numbered 6, after V lost 2 bases and J lost 3 bases. The CDR3 region is CASSFGGVGTDTQYF. DNA for the CDR3: TGTGCCAGCAGCTTTGGGGGGGTCGGTACAGATACGCAGTATTTT.

This clonotype was detected only a few times. The chain combines TRBV12-3 or TRBV12-4 with TRBJ1-6; D gene uncertain. The CDR3 is 15 amino acids. The germline V and J ends were trimmed by 3 bases and 7 bases, with 13 bases remaining between them. For the CDR3, the DNA is TGTGCCAGCAGTTTTCAAGGGCCGGCAAATTCACCCCTCCACTTT. Amino acid sequence: CASSFQGPANSPLHF.

This clonotype was seen more than once but under ten times. This chain uses TRBV7-4 with TRBJ1-4, with a weak D call TRBD1 (5 bases). Germline CDR1 SGHVT, CDR2 SQSDAQ. The CDR3 spans 13 residues. V lost 6 bases to trimming and J lost 8 bases, with 13 bases between them. The CDR3 bases are TGTGCCAGCAGTTCCAGGGAATCCGAAAAACTGTTTTTT. Amino acid sequence: CASSSRESEKLFF.

The rearrangement uses TRBV7-6 and TRBJ2-6; D could derive from TRBD1 or TRBD2 (5 bases each). CDR3 size: 16 residues. Germline assignment: CDR1 SGHVS and CDR2 FNYEAQ. Trimming removed 5 bases from V and 4 bases from J, with 15 bases in between. The CDR3 DNA reads as TGTGCCAGCAGCCTCAACCCAGGGACGGGGGCCAACGTCCTGACTTTC. Protein: CASSLNPGTGANVLTF.

This chain connects TRBV4-3 to TRBJ1-2; 7 nucleotides align to TRBD1. Unmatched junction bases numbered 6, after V lost 4 bases and J lost 7 bases. The germline gives CDR1 LGHNA, CDR2 YSLEER. CDR3 length equals 13 residues. The CDR3 here is CASSRVGGAGYTF. DNA of the CDR3: TGCGCCAGCAGCCGGGTAGGGGGCGCTGGCTACACCTTC.